A selection of T cell receptor beta chains follows, all from one sample in a study of CD8 T cells in Susac syndrome. TCRdb reprocessed the immunoSEQ multiplex PCR reads with MiXCR, giving one entry per CDR3 protein. The sample contains about 110,000 distinct CDR3 sequences, approximately 94% of which appear only once. Sequenced: CD8+ T cells from PBMCs. The receptors derive from a human donor with Susac syndrome. Both conserved end residues are part of each CDR3. Each record gives: clone size, J gene, D gene, V gene, CDR3 DNA, CDR3 protein. A D gene is named only where the DNA matches it firmly. Only part of the rows carry a size: once, few, many, or a class if the clone is expanded.

>.|TRBJ1-1|.|TRBV13
TGTGCCAGCAGCCTAGGGAGGGGGGGGACGAACACTGAAGCTTTCTTT
CASSLGRGGTNTEAFF
>.|TRBJ1-1|.|TRBV7-9
TGTGCCAGCAGCTCTCAGAGAGGGGACACTGAAGCTTTCTTT
CASSSQRGDTEAFF
>.|TRBJ2-7|TRBD1|TRBV20-1
TGCAGTGCTAGAGATGGGGACAGTAGCTCCTACGAGCAGTACTTC
CSARDGDSSSYEQYF
>.|TRBJ2-7|.|TRBV9
TGTGCCAGCAGCCCTTCCAGCCTAGACTACGAGCAGTACTTC
CASSPSSLDYEQYF
>.|TRBJ1-2|TRBD1|TRBV14
TGTGCCAGCAGCCCCCAGGGGGCCCGAGCTAACTATGGCTACACCTTC
CASSPQGARANYGYTF
>.|TRBJ2-7|TRBD1|TRBV7-6
TGTGCCAGCAGCCCTGGGACAGGGCGAGAGGAGCAGTACTTC
CASSPGTGREEQYF
>few|TRBJ2-3|.|TRBV6-6
TGTGCCAGCAGTCACCAGACAGCAGATACGCAGTATTTT
CASSHQTADTQYF
>.|TRBJ2-4|.|TRBV12-3/TRBV12-4
TGTGCCAGCAGTTTGGGGCAGGGTGACATTCAGTACTTC
CASSLGQGDIQYF
>once|TRBJ2-7|TRBD1|TRBV13
TGTGCCAGCAGCTTGGACAGGAGCTCCTACGAGCAGTACTTC
CASSLDRSSYEQYF
>.|TRBJ1-2|.|TRBV4-3
TGCGCCAGCAGCCAGTCGGGGGGGGATGGCTACACCTTC
CASSQSGGDGYTF
>.|TRBJ2-2|TRBD2|TRBV9
TGTGCCAGCAGCTCCTCGGGGGGCGGGGGGCCGAGGGGGGAGCTGTTTTTT
CASSSSGGGGPRGELFF
>.|TRBJ2-7|.|TRBV13
TGTGCCAGCAGCTTAGCAGGGGAGGCCTACGAGCAGTACTTC
CASSLAGEAYEQYF
>.|TRBJ2-5|.|TRBV7-9
TGTGCCAGCAGCTTGCCGGGGGTAGAGACCCAGTACTTC
CASSLPGVETQYF
>once|TRBJ2-1|TRBD1|TRBV19
TGTGCCAGTAGTACGCAGACAGGGGCAATAAATGAGCAGTTCTTC
CASSTQTGAINEQFF
>.|TRBJ2-7|.|TRBV2
TGTGCCAGCAGTGGGGAGAGCTCCTACGAGCAGTACTTC
CASSGESSYEQYF
>.|TRBJ1-5|.|TRBV3-1
TGTGCCAGCAGCCAAGGGGCTGGGAGCAATCAGCCCCAGCATTTT
CASSQGAGSNQPQHF
>few|TRBJ2-6|.|TRBV18
TGTGCCAGCTCACCAGGATCAGGGGCCAACGTCCTGACTTTC
CASSPGSGANVLTF
>.|TRBJ1-2|.|TRBV19
TGTGCCAGTAGTATGACCGGGAACTATGGCTACACCTTC
CASSMTGNYGYTF
>.|TRBJ2-7|TRBD1|TRBV9
TGTGCCAGCAGCGTAGTGACAGGGGGCGAGCAGTACTTC
CASSVVTGGEQYF
>.|TRBJ2-1|.|TRBV12-3/TRBV12-4
TGTGCCAGCAGCCCTCTCCCAGATGAGCAGTTCTTC
CASSPLPDEQFF
>.|TRBJ1-2|.|TRBV13
TGTGCCAGCAGCTTGGTCTATGGCTACACCTTC
CASSLVYGYTF
>.|TRBJ1-1|TRBD1|TRBV9
TGTGCCAGCAGCTTATCCGGGACAGGGGGCCCCCAGACTGAAGCTTTCTTT
CASSLSGTGGPQTEAFF
>.|TRBJ1-2|.|TRBV9
TGTGCCAGCAGCGGAGATCCCTATGGCTACACCTTC
CASSGDPYGYTF
>.|TRBJ1-1|.|TRBV7-9
TGTGCCAGCCTCGAGGGCACTGAAGCTTTCTTT
CASLEGTEAFF
>once|TRBJ1-2|TRBD1|TRBV29-1
TGCAGCGTGGACGGACAGGGGACCTACACCTTC
CSVDGQGTYTF
>.|TRBJ2-2|.|TRBV7-3
TGTGCCAGCAGCCTAGTTCTAGGGGAGCTGTTTTTT
CASSLVLGELFF
>.|TRBJ2-5|.|TRBV7-7
TGTGCCAGCAGCTTAAGGGTAGGGGAAGAGACCCAGTACTTC
CASSLRVGEETQYF
>.|TRBJ1-2|.|TRBV9
TGTGCCAGCAGCGTAGCGACAGTGGATGGCTACACCTTC
CASSVATVDGYTF
>.|TRBJ2-3|.|TRBV7-6
TGTGCCAGCAGCTTAGGAATGATGGGAGATACGCAGTATTTT
CASSLGMMGDTQYF
>.|TRBJ2-3|.|TRBV7-3
TGTGCCAGCAGCCCAAAGGGAACAAGCACAGATATGCAGTATTTT
CASSPKGTSTDMQYF
>.|TRBJ1-6|TRBD1|TRBV23-1
TGCGCCAGCAGTCGGGACAGCCGTGGGTATTCACCCCTCCACTTT
CASSRDSRGYSPLHF
>.|TRBJ2-7|.|TRBV12-3/TRBV12-4
TGTGCCAGCAGTCGTGGGGACCGAGTATTTTTACAGTACTTC
CASSRGDRVFLQYF
>once|TRBJ2-2|.|TRBV25-1
TGTGCCAGCAGTGACCCGGCGGTATCGAACACCGGGGAGCTGTTTTTT
CASSDPAVSNTGELFF
>.|TRBJ1-1|.|TRBV29-1
TGCAGCGTTGAACCCGGAGTGAACACTGAAGCTTTCTTT
CSVEPGVNTEAFF
>.|TRBJ1-1|.|TRBV11-2
TGTGCCAGCAGCGGCGGGGGCACTGAAGCTTTCTTT
CASSGGGTEAFF
>.|TRBJ1-2|.|TRBV20-1
TGCAGTGCCCCGCTTAGGCTGCAGGGCGGCTACACCTTC
CSAPLRLQGGYTF
>few|TRBJ2-3|.|TRBV5-4
TGTGCCAGCAGCGGTCAAGAGTCTACGCAGTATTTT
CASSGQESTQYF
>.|TRBJ2-1|TRBD2|TRBV14
TGTGCCAGCAGCCAAGAGGGTCTAGCGGGGGTATACAATGAGCAGTTCTTC
CASSQEGLAGVYNEQFF
>.|TRBJ1-2|.|TRBV12-2
TGTGCAAGTCGCTCCTGCCCGCAGGGCCCTCCGCCTGGCTACACCTTC
CASRSCPQGPPPGYTF
>once|TRBJ2-2|.|TRBV27
TGTGCCAGCATCGGCAGCTCGAACACCGGGGAGCTGTTTTTT
CASIGSSNTGELFF
>.|TRBJ2-2|.|TRBV7-9
TGTGCCAGCAGCTTAGCCAGGGAGGACACCGGGGAGCTGTTTTTT
CASSLAREDTGELFF
>.|TRBJ1-1|.|TRBV29-1
TGCAGCGTTGTGTTCGACAGGCCGAACACTGAAGCTTTCTTT
CSVVFDRPNTEAFF
>.|TRBJ1-1|.|TRBV29-1
TGCAGCGCAACCGGAAACACTGAAGCTTTCTTT
CSATGNTEAFF
>.|TRBJ2-3|.|TRBV25-1
TGTGCCAGCAGTGCCCCTTTAGGGGGTTTAGATACGCAGTATTTT
CASSAPLGGLDTQYF
>.|TRBJ1-5|TRBD1|TRBV29-1
TGCAGCGTTGAAGTCGGGACAGGGGGGCAGAATCAGCCCCAGCATTTT
CSVEVGTGGQNQPQHF
>few|TRBJ2-2|.|TRBV12-3/TRBV12-4
TGTGCCAGCAGTTTGGTCACCGGGGAGCTGTTTTTT
CASSLVTGELFF
>.|TRBJ1-5|.|TRBV29-1
TGCAGCGTTGAAGAGGGGGGCCATCAGCCCCAGCATTTT
CSVEEGGHQPQHF
>.|TRBJ1-6|.|TRBV6-4
TGTGCCAGCAGTGACTCGGGGAATTCACCCCTCCACTTT
CASSDSGNSPLHF
>.|TRBJ1-1|.|TRBV7-9
TGTGCCAGCTCTAAAGGAGGGCTCAACACTGAAGCTTTCTTT
CASSKGGLNTEAFF
>few|TRBJ2-7|.|TRBV3-1
TGTGCCAGCAGCCTAGACAGGACGACGGACTACGAGCAGTACTTC
CASSLDRTTDYEQYF
>.|TRBJ2-1|.|TRBV7-3
TGTGCCAGCAGCTTATTAGCGCCTAATGAGCAGTTCTTC
CASSLLAPNEQFF
>.|TRBJ2-5|.|TRBV3-1
TGTGCCAGCAGCCAAGGAACTAGCTCCCGAGAGACCCAGTACTTC
CASSQGTSSRETQYF
>.|TRBJ2-1|TRBD2|TRBV11-1
TGTGCCAGCAGCCGACTTAGCGGGGGGGAAAGCTCCTACAATGAGCAGTTCTTC
CASSRLSGGESSYNEQFF
>.|TRBJ2-7|TRBD1|TRBV4-3
TGCGCCAGCAGCCAATACAGGGGGTCCTACGAGCAGTACTTC
CASSQYRGSYEQYF
>.|TRBJ2-7|TRBD2|TRBV5-1
TGCGCCAGCAGCTATAACGGACTAGCGCCCAACTACGAGCAGTACTTC
CASSYNGLAPNYEQYF
>.|TRBJ1-6|.|TRBV7-8
TGTGCCAGCAGGAGGGGGTTGAACTCACCCCTCCACTTT
CASRRGLNSPLHF
>.|TRBJ2-4|TRBD2|TRBV9
TGTGCCAGCAGCACCTCCGGGAGGGAAAACATTCAGTACTTC
CASSTSGRENIQYF
>.|TRBJ2-5|TRBD2|TRBV9
TGTGCCAGCAGCGTATCGAGCGGGGGCTTAGAGACCCAGTACTTC
CASSVSSGGLETQYF